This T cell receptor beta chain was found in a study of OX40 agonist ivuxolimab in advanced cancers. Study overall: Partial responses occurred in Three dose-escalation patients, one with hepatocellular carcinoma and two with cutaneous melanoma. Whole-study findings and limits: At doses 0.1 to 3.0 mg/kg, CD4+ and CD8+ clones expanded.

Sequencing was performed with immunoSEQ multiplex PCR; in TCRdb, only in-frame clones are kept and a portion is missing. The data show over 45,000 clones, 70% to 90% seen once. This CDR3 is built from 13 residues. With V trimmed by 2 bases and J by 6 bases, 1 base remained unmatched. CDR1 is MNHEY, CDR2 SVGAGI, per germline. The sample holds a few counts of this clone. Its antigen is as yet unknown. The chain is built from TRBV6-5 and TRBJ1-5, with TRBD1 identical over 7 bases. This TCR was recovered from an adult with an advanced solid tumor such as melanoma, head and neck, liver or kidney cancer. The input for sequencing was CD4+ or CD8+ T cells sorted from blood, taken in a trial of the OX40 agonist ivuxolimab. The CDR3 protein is CASSYDRAQPQHF. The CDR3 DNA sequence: TGTGCCAGCAGTTACGACAGGGCTCAGCCCCAGCATTTT.